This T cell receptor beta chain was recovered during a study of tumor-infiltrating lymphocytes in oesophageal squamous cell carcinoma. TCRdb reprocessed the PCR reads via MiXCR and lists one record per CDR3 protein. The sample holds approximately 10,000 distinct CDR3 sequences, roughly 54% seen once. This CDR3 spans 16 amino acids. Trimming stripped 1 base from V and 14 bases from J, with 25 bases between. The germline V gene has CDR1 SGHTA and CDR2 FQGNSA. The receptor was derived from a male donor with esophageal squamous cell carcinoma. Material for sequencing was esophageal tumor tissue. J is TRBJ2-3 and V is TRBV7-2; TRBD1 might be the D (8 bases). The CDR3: CASSLGGQGSSGELYF. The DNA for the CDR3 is TGTGCCAGCAGCTTAGGAGGACAGGGTTCGAGCGGGGAGCTGTATTTT.